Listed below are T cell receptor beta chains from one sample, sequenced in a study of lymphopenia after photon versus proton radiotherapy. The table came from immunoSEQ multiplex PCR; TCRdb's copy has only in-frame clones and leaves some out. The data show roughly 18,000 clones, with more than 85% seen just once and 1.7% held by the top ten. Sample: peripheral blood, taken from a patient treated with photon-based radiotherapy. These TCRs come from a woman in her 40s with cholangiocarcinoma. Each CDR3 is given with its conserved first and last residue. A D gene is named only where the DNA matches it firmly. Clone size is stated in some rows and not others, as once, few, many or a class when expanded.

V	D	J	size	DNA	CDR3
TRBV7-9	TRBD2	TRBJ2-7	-	TGTGCCAGCAGCTTAACCGGGACTACCGGCGCCTACGAGCAGTACTTC	CASSLTGTTGAYEQYF
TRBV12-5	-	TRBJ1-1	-	TGTGCTAGTGGTTTGGCGGGGGGACTAAACACTGAAGCTTTCTTT	CASGLAGGLNTEAFF
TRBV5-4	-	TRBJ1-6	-	TGTGCCAGCAGCTTGGCGGGGGAAACCTATAATTCACCCCTCCACTTT	CASSLAGETYNSPLHF
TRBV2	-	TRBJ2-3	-	TGTGCCAGCAGTGACCCAGGGGGAGGTAGCACAGATACGCAGTATTTT	CASSDPGGGSTDTQYF
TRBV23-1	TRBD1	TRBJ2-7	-	TGCGCCAGCAGTCAATCGCGGACAGGTGGATCCTACGAGCAGTACTTC	CASSQSRTGGSYEQYF
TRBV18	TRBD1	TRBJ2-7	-	TGTGCCAGCTCTCCGGACAGGGCCAGCTACGAGCAGTACTTC	CASSPDRASYEQYF
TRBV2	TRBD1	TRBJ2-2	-	TGTGCCAGCAGGGGGACAGCGGCCGACACCGGGGAGCTGTTTTTT	CASRGTAADTGELFF
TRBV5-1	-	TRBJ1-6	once	TGCGCCAGCAGCTTGTCCGGGTTGGTCGATAATTCACCCCTCCACTTT	CASSLSGLVDNSPLHF
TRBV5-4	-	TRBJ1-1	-	TGTGCCAGCAGCTTGGAGAGTCGGACAGCTAAAGCTTTCTTT	CASSLESRTAKAFF
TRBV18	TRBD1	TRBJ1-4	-	TGTGCCAGCTCACCAAAGGACAGGCAGAATGAAAAACTGTTTTTT	CASSPKDRQNEKLFF
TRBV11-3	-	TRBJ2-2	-	TGTGCCAGCAGCTTAAAAGAGGGAGCCACCGGGGAGCTGTTTTTT	CASSLKEGATGELFF
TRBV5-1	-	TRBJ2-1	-	TGCGCCAGCTCGAAGGGGGGGCTCACCTACAATGAGCAGTTCTTC	CASSKGGLTYNEQFF
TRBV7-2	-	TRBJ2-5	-	TGTGCCAGCAGCTTAGGTACAGGGATGAAGACCCAGTACTTC	CASSLGTGMKTQYF
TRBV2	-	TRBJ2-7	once	TGTGCCAGCGGTGGGGGGTACGAGCAGTACTTC	CASGGGYEQYF
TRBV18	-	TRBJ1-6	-	TGTGCCAGCTCAAGGGGGGATGATTCACCCCTCCACTTT	CASSRGDDSPLHF
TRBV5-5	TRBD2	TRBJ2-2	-	TGTGCCAGCAGCTTACGGGACTACCAAGACACCGGGGAGCTGTTTTTT	CASSLRDYQDTGELFF
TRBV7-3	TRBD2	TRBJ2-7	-	TGTGCCAGCAGCTCCGGGGGGAGCCACGAGCAGTACTTC	CASSSGGSHEQYF
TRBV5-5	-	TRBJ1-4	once	TGTGCCAGCAGCTTGGTTTGGGGAGATAATGAAAAACTGTTTTTT	CASSLVWGDNEKLFF
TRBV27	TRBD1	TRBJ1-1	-	TGTGCCAGCGCTACAGGGGCCACTGAAGCTTTCTTT	CASATGATEAFF
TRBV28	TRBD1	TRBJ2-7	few	TGTGCCAGCAGTTTAGTGGGACAGGGGAACTCCTACGAGCAGTACTTC	CASSLVGQGNSYEQYF
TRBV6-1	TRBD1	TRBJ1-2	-	TGTGCCAGCAGTGCGGGCAGGGGGGGCCCCTACTATGGCTACACCTTC	CASSAGRGGPYYGYTF
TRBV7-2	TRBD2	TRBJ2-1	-	TGTGCCAGCAGCTTATGGAGCGGGGGGGCGAGTAATGAGCAGTTCTTC	CASSLWSGGASNEQFF
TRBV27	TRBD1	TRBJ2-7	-	TGTGCCAGCAGTTTAAGACAGGGGGACGAGCAGTACTTC	CASSLRQGDEQYF
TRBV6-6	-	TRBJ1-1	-	TGTGCCAGCAGCCGGGACATCCTAAACACTGAAGCTTTCTTT	CASSRDILNTEAFF
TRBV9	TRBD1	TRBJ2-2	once	TGTGCCAGCAGCGTTGGGACAGGGGGGAACGGGGAGCTGTTTTTT	CASSVGTGGNGELFF
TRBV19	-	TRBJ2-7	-	TGTGCCAGTAGTATAAGGGTGAGAAGCAGTTCCTACGAGCAGTACTTC	CASSIRVRSSSYEQYF
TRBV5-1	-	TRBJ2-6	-	TGCGCCAGCAGTCCAGTGTCTGGGGCCAACGTCCTGACTTTC	CASSPVSGANVLTF
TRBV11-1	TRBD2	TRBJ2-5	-	TGTGCCAGCAGCTTAGGTCAGGGGACTAGCGTCCAAGAGACCCAGTACTTC	CASSLGQGTSVQETQYF
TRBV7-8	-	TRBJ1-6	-	TGTGCCAGCAGCCCCAAAGAAGGGAATTCACCCCTCCACTTT	CASSPKEGNSPLHF
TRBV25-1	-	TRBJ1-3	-	TGTGCCAGCAGTGACAGGGCTGGAAACACCATATATTTT	CASSDRAGNTIYF
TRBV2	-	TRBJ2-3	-	TGTGCCAGCCTATGGCGGGGCAGAACAGATACGCAGTATTTT	CASLWRGRTDTQYF
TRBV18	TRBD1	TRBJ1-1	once	TGTGCCAGCTCCACAGGGGCCCCCCCGGGAGCTGAAGCTTTCTTT	CASSTGAPPGAEAFF
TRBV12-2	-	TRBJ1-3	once	TGTGCAAGTCGGTTGGCAGGGCCCTCCCGAAACACCATATATTTT	CASRLAGPSRNTIYF
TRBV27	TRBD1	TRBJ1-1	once	TGTGCCAGCAGTCCGGGGACAGTGAACACTGAAGCTTTCTTT	CASSPGTVNTEAFF
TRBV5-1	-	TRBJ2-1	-	TGCGCCAGCAGCTTGGACCCGGACGGGTACAATGAGCAGTTCTTC	CASSLDPDGYNEQFF
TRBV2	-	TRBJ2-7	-	TGTGCCAGCAGTGTCCAGGGGACCTACGAGCAGTACTTC	CASSVQGTYEQYF
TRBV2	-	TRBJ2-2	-	TGTGCCAGCAGTCCCGGGACAAGGTCCACCGGGGAGCTGTTTTTT	CASSPGTRSTGELFF
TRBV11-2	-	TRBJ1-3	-	TGTGCCAGCAGCTTAGATCGGACAGCCTCTGGAAACACCATATATTTT	CASSLDRTASGNTIYF
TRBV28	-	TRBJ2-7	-	TGTGCCAGCAGTTCCATTTTCCAAACGGCCTACGAGCAGTACTTC	CASSSIFQTAYEQYF
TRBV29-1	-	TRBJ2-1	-	TGCAGCGTCCGAGACGGGTTTTTGGGACTGCTTAATGAGCAGTTCTTC	CSVRDGFLGLLNEQFF
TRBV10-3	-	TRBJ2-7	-	TGTGCCATCAGTCCCCCGAAGGGGGACAACGAGCAGTACTTC	CAISPPKGDNEQYF
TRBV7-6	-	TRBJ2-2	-	TGTGCCAGCAGCTTGCGTGGCGGTGACCTCACCGGGGAGCTGTTTTTT	CASSLRGGDLTGELFF
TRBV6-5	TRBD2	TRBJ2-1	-	TGTGCCAGCAGCCCAAGGGTAGCGGGAGTGGTTGAGCAGTTCTTC	CASSPRVAGVVEQFF
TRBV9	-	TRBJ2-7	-	TGTGCCAGCAGCGAGGGGGCCGGGGAGGGCTACGAGCAGTACTTC	CASSEGAGEGYEQYF
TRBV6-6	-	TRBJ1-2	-	TGTGCCAGCAGTCTAGGACAGACGAATGGGGATGGCTACACCTTC	CASSLGQTNGDGYTF
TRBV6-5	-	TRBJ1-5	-	TGTGCCAGCAGTCACAGTGTTAGCAATCAGCCCCAGCATTTT	CASSHSVSNQPQHF
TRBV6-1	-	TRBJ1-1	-	TGTGCCAGCAGTGAAGTCAGGGGTCGAGAGTCCTTCTTT	CASSEVRGRESFF
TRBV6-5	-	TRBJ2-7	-	TGTGCCAGCAGTTACAGGGACGAAGGGCCCTACGAGCAGTACTTC	CASSYRDEGPYEQYF
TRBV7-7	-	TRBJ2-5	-	TGTGCTAGCAGCCATTCTCCCGGGAGCGCTTTGGAAGAGACCCAGTACTTC	CASSHSPGSALEETQYF
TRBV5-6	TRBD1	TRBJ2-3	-	TGTGCCAGCAGCTTAAGACAGGGGCCCACAGATACGCAGTATTTT	CASSLRQGPTDTQYF
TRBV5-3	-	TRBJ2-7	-	TGTGCCTTGTCAGGGCGTATCGCGGGAACCTCCTACGAGCAGTACTTC	CALSGRIAGTSYEQYF
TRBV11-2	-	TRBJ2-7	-	TGTGCCAGCAGCTTAGAGCTACCCCGAGAGCAGTACTTC	CASSLELPREQYF
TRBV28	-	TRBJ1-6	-	TGTGCCACCCAACCTGGACCCGAGGAACCCCTCCACTTT	CATQPGPEEPLHF
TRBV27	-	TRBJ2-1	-	TGTGCCAGCAGTTTGAAGTTTTCAGGCAATGAGCAGTTCTTC	CASSLKFSGNEQFF
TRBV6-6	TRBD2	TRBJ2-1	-	TGTGCCAGCAGTCCTCGTGGACTAGCGGGGGTTGAGCAGTTCTTC	CASSPRGLAGVEQFF
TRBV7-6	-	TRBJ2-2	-	TGTGCCAGCAAAAGGACAGTCTGGGCCGGGGAGCTGTTTTTT	CASKRTVWAGELFF
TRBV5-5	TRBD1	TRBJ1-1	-	TGTGCCAGCAGACAGGGGGCTATGATGAACACTGAAGCTTTCTTT	CASRQGAMMNTEAFF
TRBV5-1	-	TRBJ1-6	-	TGCGCCAGCAGCCCGGGGACAACTAGGTCCCTAGAAGCACCCCTCCACTTT	CASSPGTTRSLEAPLHF
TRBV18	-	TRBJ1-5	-	TGTGCCAGCTCCCCGGGGGGCGGGCAGCCCCAGCATTTT	CASSPGGGQPQHF